This TCR beta chain was obtained from a study of STAT3 mutations in large granular lymphocyte leukemia. Findings and caveats of the study: In T-cell large granular lymphocyte leukemia, about half of patients showed multiple immunodominant subclonotypes. TCR clonotype switching after therapy occurred in about 30% of the 18 patients.

Some clones are missing from TCRdb's copy, which holds only in-frame ones; the method was immunoSEQ multiplex PCR. The sample lists around 7,800 clones, 85% to 90% seen once, with approximately 75% in the top ten. As to this clone: As yet, its antigen is unknown.

This CDR3 is 12 amino acids long. Trimming cost V 7 bases and J 9 bases; bases outside gene matches: 6. CDR1 is MDHEN and CDR2 is SYDVKM in the germline V gene. The source is a man older than 75 with T-cell large granular lymphocyte leukemia. Some clones in this sample may be carry-over from other donors' samples. What was sequenced was peripheral blood mononuclear cells. This chain uses TRBV28 with TRBJ1-5, with 7 bases identical to TRBD1. DNA of the CDR3: TGTGCCAGCACCGACAGGGTCGGGCCCCAGCATTTT. This encodes CASTDRVGPQHF.